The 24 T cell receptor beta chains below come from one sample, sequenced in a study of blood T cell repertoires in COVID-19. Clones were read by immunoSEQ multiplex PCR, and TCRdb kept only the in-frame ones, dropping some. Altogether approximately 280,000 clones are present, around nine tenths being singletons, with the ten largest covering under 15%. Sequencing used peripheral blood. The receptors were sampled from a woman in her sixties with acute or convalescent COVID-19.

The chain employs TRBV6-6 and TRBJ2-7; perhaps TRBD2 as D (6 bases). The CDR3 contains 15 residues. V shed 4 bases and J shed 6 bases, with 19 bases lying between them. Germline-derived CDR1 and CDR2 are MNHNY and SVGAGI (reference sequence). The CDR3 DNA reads TGTGCCAGCAGTTTCGGGGGAGGCCCCGAGGGCGAGCAGTACTTC. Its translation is CASSFGGGPEGEQYF.

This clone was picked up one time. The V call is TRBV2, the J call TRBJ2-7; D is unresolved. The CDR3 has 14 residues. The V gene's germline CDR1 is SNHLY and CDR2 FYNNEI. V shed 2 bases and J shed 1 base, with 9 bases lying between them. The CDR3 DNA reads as TGTGCCAGCAGTGAAAACGCGTATTCCTACGAGCAGTACTTC. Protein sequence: CASSENAYSYEQYF.

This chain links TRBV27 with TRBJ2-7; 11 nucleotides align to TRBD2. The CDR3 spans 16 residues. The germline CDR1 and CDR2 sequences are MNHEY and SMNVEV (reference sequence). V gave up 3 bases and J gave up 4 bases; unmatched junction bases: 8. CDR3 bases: TGTGCCAGCAGTTTTCTTCCAGGGACTAGCGGATACGAGCAGTACTTC. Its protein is CASSFLPGTSGYEQYF.

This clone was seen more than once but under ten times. The CDR3 spells CASSQEEWEEGDVDTQYF. The CDR3 bases are TGCGCCAGCAGCCAAGAGGAGTGGGAGGAAGGGGACGTAGATACGCAGTATTTT. This sequence joins TRBV4-3 and TRBJ2-3; TRBD2 is a possible D gene (6 bases). The germline V gene encodes CDR1 LGHNA and CDR2 YSLEER. The CDR3 has 18 amino acids. V was clipped by 0 bases and J by 5 bases, with 21 bases between them.

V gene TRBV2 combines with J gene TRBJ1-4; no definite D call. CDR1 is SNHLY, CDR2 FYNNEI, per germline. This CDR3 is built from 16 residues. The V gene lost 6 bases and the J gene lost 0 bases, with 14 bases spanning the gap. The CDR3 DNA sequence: TGTGCCAGCAGGTCCATCGAGTTCGCAACTAATGAAAAACTGTTTTTT. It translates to CASRSIEFATNEKLFF.

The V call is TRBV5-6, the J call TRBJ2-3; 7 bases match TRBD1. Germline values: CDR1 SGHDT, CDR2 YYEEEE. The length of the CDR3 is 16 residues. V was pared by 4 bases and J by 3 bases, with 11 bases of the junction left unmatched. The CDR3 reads CASSRIGQVSTDTQYF. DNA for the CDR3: TGTGCCAGCAGCCGGATTGGACAGGTGTCTACAGATACGCAGTATTTT.

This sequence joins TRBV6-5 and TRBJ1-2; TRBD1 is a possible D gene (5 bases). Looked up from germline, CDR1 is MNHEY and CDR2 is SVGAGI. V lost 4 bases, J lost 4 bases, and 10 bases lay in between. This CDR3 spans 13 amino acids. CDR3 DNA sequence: TGTGCCAGCAGTTCCGGAGGGGCCTATGGCTACACCTTC. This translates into CASSSGGAYGYTF.

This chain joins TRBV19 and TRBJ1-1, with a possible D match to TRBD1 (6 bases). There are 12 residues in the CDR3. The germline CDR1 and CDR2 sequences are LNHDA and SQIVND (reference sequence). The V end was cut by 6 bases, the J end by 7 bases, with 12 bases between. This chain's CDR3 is CASSPQTGEAFF. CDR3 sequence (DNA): TGTGCCAGTAGCCCTCAGACAGGTGAAGCTTTCTTT.

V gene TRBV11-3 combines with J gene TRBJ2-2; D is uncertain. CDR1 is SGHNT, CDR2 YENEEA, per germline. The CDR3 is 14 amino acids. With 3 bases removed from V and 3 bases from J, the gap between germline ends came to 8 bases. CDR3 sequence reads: CASSLTVDTGELFF. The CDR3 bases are TGTGCCAGCAGCTTGACTGTTGACACCGGGGAGCTGTTTTTT.

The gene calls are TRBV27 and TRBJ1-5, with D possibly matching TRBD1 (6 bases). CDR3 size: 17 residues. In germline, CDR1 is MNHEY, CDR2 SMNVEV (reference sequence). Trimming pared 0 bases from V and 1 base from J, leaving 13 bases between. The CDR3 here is CASSLSQGRESNQPQHF. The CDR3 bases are TGTGCCAGCAGTTTATCACAGGGTAGGGAGAGCAATCAGCCCCAGCATTTT.

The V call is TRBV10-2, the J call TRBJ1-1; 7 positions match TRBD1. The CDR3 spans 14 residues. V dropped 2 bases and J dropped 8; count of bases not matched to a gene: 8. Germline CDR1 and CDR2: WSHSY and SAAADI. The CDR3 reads CASSEDREVVEAFF. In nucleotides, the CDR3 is TGCGCCAGCAGTGAGGACAGGGAGGTTGTCGAAGCTTTCTTT.

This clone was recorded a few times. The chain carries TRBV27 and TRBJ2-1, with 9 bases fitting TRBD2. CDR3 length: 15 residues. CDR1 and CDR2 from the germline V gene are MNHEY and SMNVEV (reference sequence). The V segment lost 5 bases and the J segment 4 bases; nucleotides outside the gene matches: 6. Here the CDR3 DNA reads TGTGCCAGCAGTCCGAGACTAGCGGTGTACAATGAGCAGTTCTTC. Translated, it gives CASSPRLAVYNEQFF.

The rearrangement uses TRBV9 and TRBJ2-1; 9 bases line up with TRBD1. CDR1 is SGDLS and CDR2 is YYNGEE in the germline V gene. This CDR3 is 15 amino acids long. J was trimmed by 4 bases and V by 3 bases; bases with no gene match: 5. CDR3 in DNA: TGTGCCAGCAGCGCCACCGGGACAGGGTACAATGAGCAGTTCTTC. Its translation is CASSATGTGYNEQFF.

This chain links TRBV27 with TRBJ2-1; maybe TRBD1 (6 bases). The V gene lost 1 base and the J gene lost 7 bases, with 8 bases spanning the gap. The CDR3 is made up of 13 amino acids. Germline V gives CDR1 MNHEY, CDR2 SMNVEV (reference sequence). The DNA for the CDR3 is TGTGCCAGCAGTTTATGGGGGCTTAATGAGCAGTTCTTC. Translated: CASSLWGLNEQFF.

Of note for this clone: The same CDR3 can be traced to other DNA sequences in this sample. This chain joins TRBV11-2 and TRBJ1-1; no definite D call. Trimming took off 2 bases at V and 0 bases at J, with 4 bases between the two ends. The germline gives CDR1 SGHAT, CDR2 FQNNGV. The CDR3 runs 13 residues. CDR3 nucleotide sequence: TGTGCCAGCAGCTTATCAGTGAACACTGAAGCTTTCTTT. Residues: CASSLSVNTEAFF.

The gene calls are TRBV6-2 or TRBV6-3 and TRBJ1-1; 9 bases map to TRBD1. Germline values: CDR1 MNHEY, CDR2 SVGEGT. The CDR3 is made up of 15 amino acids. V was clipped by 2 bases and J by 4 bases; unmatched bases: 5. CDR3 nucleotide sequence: TGTGCCAGCAGTTACCCATACAGGGGGCCCACTGAAGCTTTCTTT. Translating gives CASSYPYRGPTEAFF.

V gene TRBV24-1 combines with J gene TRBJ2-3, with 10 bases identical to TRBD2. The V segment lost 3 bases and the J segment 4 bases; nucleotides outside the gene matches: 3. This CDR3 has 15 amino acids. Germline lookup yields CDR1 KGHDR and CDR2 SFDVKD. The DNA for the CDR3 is TGTGCCACCAGTGATGCTAGCGGGGGCCCAGATACGCAGTATTTT. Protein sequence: CATSDASGGPDTQYF.

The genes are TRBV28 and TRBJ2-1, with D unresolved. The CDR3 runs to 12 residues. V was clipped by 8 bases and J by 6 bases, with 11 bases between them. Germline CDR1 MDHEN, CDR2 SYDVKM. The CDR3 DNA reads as TGTGCCAGCCTTCGAGCCGGCAATGAGCAGTTCTTC. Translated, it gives CASLRAGNEQFF.

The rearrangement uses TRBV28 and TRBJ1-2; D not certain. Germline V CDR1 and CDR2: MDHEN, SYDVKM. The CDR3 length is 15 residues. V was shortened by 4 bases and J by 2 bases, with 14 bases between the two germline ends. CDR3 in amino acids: CASSWGGRSNYGYTF. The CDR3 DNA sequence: TGTGCCAGCAGTTGGGGAGGCAGATCAAACTATGGCTACACCTTC.

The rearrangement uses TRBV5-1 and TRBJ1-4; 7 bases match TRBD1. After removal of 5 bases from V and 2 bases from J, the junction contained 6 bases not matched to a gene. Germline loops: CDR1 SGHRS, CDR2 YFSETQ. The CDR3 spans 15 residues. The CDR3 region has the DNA TGCGCCAGCAGTACCTGGGACAGCACTAATGAAAAACTGTTTTTT. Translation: CASSTWDSTNEKLFF.

Written as DNA, the CDR3 is TGTGCCTGCAAAATGGAGATGAACACTGAAGCTTTCTTT. Translating gives CACKMEMNTEAFF. The rearrangement uses TRBV30 and TRBJ1-1; no definite D call. Germline V lookup: CDR1 GTSNPN, CDR2 SVGIG (reference sequence). Trimming took off 6 bases at V and 0 bases at J, with 11 bases between the two ends. The CDR3 length is 13 residues.

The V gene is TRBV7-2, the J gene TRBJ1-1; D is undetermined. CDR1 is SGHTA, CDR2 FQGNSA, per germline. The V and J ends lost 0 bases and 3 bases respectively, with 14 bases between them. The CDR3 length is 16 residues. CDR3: CASSLARLRVDTEAFF. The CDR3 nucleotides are TGTGCCAGCAGCTTAGCCCGGTTGAGAGTCGACACTGAAGCTTTCTTT.

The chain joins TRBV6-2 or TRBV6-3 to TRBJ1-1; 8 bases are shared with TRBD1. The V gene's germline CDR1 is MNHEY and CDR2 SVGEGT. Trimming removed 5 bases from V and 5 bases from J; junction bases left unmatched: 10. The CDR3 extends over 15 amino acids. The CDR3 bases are TGTGCCAGCAGTGAGCTCCGGGACAGGACTACTGAAGCTTTCTTT. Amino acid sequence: CASSELRDRTTEAFF.

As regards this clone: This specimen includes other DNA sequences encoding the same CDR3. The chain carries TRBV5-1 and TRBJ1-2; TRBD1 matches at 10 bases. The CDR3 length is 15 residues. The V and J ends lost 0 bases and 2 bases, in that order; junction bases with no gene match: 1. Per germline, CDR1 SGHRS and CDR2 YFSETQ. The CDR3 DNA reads TGCGCCAGCAGCTTGGGGACAGGGGGAAACTATGGCTACACCTTC. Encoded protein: CASSLGTGGNYGYTF. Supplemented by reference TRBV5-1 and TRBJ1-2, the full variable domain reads KAGVTQTPRYLIKTRGQQVTLSCSPISGHRSVSWYQQTPGQGLQFLFEYFSETQRNKGNFPGRFSGRQFSNSRSEMNVSTLELGDSALYLCASSLGTGGNYGYTFGSGTRLTVV.